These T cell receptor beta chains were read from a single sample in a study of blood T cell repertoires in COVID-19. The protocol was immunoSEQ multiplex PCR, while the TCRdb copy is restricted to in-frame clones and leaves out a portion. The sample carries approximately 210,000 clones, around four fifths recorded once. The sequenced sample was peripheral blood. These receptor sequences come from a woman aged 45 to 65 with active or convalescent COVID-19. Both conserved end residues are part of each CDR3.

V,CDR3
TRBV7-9,CASSLTSSDYGYTF
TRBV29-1,CSVENGGAYNEQFF
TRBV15,CATSRDIGKGGEAFF
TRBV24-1,CATSESGLNSNEQFF
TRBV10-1,CASSEGRGTGELFF
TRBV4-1,CASSGLSIRGYEQYF
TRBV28,CASSLDRENTEAFF
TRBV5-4,CASSLNPGDYGYTF
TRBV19,CASSIRGAHTEAFF
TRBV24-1,CATSDSVEDTEAFF
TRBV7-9,CASSFSGTSREQYF
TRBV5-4,CASSLEGTGIGYTF
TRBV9,CASSVGAGTPSTDTQYF
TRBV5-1,CASSSGSGYNQPQHF
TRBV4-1,CASSQDFGGRTYEQYF
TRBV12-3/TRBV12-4,CASSVTGPYEQYF
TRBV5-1,CASSPGQGYSPLHF
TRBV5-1,CASSLAGDVWGPSGYTF
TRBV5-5,CASSLRLAGGLRETQYF
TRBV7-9,CASSLEGARNQPQHF
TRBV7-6,CASSFGRTGGAYGYTF
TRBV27,CASSFRGTGLSNSPLHF
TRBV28,CASSERGNEKLFF
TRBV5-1,CASSLSGPSPLGNTIYF
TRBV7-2,CASSRTGGGHEQFF
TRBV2,CASSERLADNNEQFF
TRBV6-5,CASSYSGNSNQPQHF
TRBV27,CASRPGVWETQYF
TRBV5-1,CASSPTGSEQFF
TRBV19,CASSVTKSYEQYF